A single sample gave rise to the 7 T cell receptor beta chains below, sequenced in a study of T cell responses to AZD1222 COVID-19 vaccine. Generated by immunoSEQ multiplex PCR, the TCRdb table keeps only in-frame clones and is missing some. The sample gives roughly 67,000 clones, roughly 88% of which show up once; less than 20% is in the top ten. Sample: peripheral blood, taken on day 0 of AZD1222 vaccination. These receptors were taken from an adult in good health.

The chain recombines TRBV6-2 or TRBV6-3 with TRBJ2-1, with TRBD2 matching over 8 bases. V dropped 3 bases and J dropped 6; count of bases not matched to a gene: 13. The CDR3 runs 17 residues. The germline V gene has CDR1 MNHEY and CDR2 SVGEGT. CDR3 loop: CASSYMGHGGAFNEQFF. DNA of the CDR3: TGTGCCAGCAGTTATATGGGGCACGGGGGGGCCTTCAATGAGCAGTTCTTC.

The chain links TRBV5-4 to TRBJ1-6; TRBD1 is a possible D gene (5 bases). The germline V gene has CDR1 SGHNT and CDR2 YYREEE (reference sequence). V was clipped by 7 bases and J by 10 bases, with 15 bases between them. The CDR3 is 13 amino acids. The CDR3: CASARQGDSPLHF. The CDR3 DNA sequence: TGTGCCAGCGCTCGTCAGGGTGACTCACCCCTCCACTTT.

This chain links TRBV28 with TRBJ1-5; possibly TRBD1 for D (5 bases). The V gene's germline CDR1 is MDHEN and CDR2 SYDVKM. The CDR3 consists of 14 residues. The V end was cut by 4 bases, the J end by 4 bases, with 11 bases between. CDR3 sequence: CASSWLQGNQPQHF. The CDR3 DNA reads TGTGCCAGCAGTTGGCTGCAGGGTAATCAGCCCCAGCATTTT. Full variable domain (outside the CDR3, taken from reference TRBV28 and TRBJ1-5): DVKVTQSSRYLVKRTGEKVFLECVQDMDHENMFWYRQDPGLGLRLIYFSYDVKMKEKGDIPEGYSVSREKKERFSLILESASTNQTSMYLCASSWLQGNQPQHFGDGTRLSIL.

The gene calls are TRBV5-1 and TRBJ2-1; 10 positions match TRBD2. The V segment lost 6 bases and the J segment 8 bases; nucleotides outside the gene matches: 8. CDR1 SGHRS and CDR2 YFSETQ come from the germline V gene. This CDR3 spans 14 amino acids. In DNA, the CDR3 is TGCGCCAGCACAAAAGGGACTAGCGATGATGAGCAGTTCTTC. Its protein is CASTKGTSDDEQFF. Combining the CDR3 with reference TRBV5-1 and TRBJ2-1 gives the whole variable domain KAGVTQTPRYLIKTRGQQVTLSCSPISGHRSVSWYQQTPGQGLQFLFEYFSETQRNKGNFPGRFSGRQFSNSRSEMNVSTLELGDSALYLCASTKGTSDDEQFFGPGTRLTVL.

The chain links TRBV19 to TRBJ2-2, with TRBD1 identical over 10 bases. Trimming took 10 bases from V and 3 from J; bases not matched to a gene: 5. Germline loops: CDR1 LNHDA, CDR2 SQIVND (reference sequence). This CDR3 spans 14 amino acids. CDR3 loop: CATRDRGDTGELFF. The CDR3 nucleotides read TGTGCCACCAGGGACAGGGGAGACACCGGGGAGCTGTTTTTT.

The chain carries TRBV5-1 and TRBJ1-4; D might be TRBD1 (5 bases). V lost 0 bases, J lost 11 bases, and 11 bases lay in between. Looked up from germline, CDR1 is SGHRS and CDR2 is YFSETQ. This CDR3 is built from 13 residues. In DNA form, the CDR3 reads TGCGCCAGCAGCTTGGACGGGGGATGGAAACTGTTTTTT. As protein: CASSLDGGWKLFF. Full variable domain (rest looked up from reference TRBV5-1 and TRBJ1-4): KAGVTQTPRYLIKTRGQQVTLSCSPISGHRSVSWYQQTPGQGLQFLFEYFSETQRNKGNFPGRFSGRQFSNSRSEMNVSTLELGDSALYLCASSLDGGWKLFFGSGTQLSVL.

The chain joins TRBV5-1 to TRBJ1-1; D ambiguous. V lost 4 bases and J 3 bases, leaving 13 bases between the germline ends. This CDR3 is built from 14 residues. Germline-derived CDR1 and CDR2 are SGHRS and YFSETQ. Written as DNA, the CDR3 is TGCGCCAGCAGCCGCCTGGGTAGTGACACTGAAGCTTTCTTT. Protein sequence: CASSRLGSDTEAFF.